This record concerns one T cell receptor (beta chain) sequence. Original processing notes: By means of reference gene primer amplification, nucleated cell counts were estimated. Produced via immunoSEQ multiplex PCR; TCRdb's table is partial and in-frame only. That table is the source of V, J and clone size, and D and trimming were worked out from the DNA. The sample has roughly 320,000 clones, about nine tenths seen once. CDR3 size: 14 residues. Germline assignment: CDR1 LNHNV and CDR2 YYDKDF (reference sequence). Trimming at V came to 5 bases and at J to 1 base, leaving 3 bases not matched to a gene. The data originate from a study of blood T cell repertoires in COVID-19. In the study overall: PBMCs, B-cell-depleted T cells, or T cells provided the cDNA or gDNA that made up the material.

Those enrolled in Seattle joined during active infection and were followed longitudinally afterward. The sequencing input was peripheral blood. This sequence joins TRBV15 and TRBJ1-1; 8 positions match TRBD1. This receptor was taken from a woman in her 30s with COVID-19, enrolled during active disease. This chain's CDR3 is CATSEDRGNTEAFF. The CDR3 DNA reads TGTGCCACCAGCGAAGACAGGGGGAACACTGAAGCTTTCTTT. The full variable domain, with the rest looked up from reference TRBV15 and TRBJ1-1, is DAMVIQNPRYQVTQFGKPVTLSCSQTLNHNVMYWYQQKSSQAPKLLFHYYDKDFNNEADTPDNFQSRRPNTSFCFLDIRSPGLGDTAMYLCATSEDRGNTEAFFGQGTRLTVV.